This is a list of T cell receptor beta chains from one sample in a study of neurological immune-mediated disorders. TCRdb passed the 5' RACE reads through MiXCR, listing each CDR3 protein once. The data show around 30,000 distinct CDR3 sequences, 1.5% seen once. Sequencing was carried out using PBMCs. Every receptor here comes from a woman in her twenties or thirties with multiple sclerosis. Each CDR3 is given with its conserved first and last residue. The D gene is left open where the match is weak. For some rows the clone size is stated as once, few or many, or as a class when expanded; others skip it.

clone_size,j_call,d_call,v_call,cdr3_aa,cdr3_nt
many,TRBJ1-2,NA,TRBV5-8,CASSSPGSRGYTF,TGTGCCAGCAGCTCCCCAGGGTCCCGCGGCTACACCTTC
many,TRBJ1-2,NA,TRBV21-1,CASSAQWDRPANYGYTF,TGTGCCAGCAGCGCCCAATGGGACAGGCCAGCTAACTATGGCTACACCTTC
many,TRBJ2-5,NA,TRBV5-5,CASSSWGPEETQYF,TGTGCCAGCAGCTCCTGGGGGCCCGAAGAGACCCAGTACTTC
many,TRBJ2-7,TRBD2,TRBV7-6,CASSPLAGGLSYEQYF,TGTGCCAGCAGCCCCCTCGCGGGGGGTCTCTCCTACGAGCAGTACTTC
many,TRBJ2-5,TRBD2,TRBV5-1,CASRGTSGYQETQYF,TGCGCCAGCAGGGGAACTAGCGGCTATCAAGAGACCCAGTACTTC
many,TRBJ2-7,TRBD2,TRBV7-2,CASSRLAGANYEQYF,TGTGCCAGCAGTCGACTAGCGGGGGCAAACTACGAGCAGTACTTC
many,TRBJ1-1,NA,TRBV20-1,CSASGGWTEAFF,TGCAGTGCCTCCGGGGGATGGACTGAAGCTTTCTTT
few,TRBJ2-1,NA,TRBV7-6,CASSLARAGTRREQFF,TGTGCCAGCAGCTTAGCGAGGGCAGGGACCCGTCGGGAGCAGTTCTTC
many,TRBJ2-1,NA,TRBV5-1,CASSMGGGGVNEQFF,TGCGCCAGCAGCATGGGTGGTGGGGGAGTGAATGAGCAGTTCTTC
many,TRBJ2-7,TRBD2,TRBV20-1,CSAIPSGASSYEQYF,TGCAGTGCGATACCTAGCGGGGCCAGCTCCTACGAGCAGTACTTC
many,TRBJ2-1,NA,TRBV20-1,CSARGLDRGYNEQFF,TGCAGTGCCAGGGGATTGGATAGGGGATACAATGAGCAGTTCTTC
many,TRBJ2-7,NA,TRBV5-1,CASRVGSNSYEQYF,TGCGCCAGCAGAGTGGGGTCTAATTCCTACGAGCAGTACTTC
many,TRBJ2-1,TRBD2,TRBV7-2,CASSLRLAGADEQFF,TGTGCCAGCAGCTTAAGACTAGCGGGGGCGGATGAGCAGTTCTTC
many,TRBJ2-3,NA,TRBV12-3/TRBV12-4,CASRRGASTDTQYF,TGTGCCAGCAGGCGCGGAGCTAGCACAGATACGCAGTATTTT
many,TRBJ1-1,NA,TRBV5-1,CASSTQGNGKTEAFF,TGCGCCAGCAGCACGCAGGGGAACGGGAAGACTGAAGCTTTCTTT
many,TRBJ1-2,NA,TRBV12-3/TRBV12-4,CASSLGLSYTF,TGTGCCAGCAGTCTGGGACTGAGCTACACCTTC
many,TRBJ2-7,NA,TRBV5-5,CASSLQTTYEQYF,TGTGCCAGCAGCTTACAAACGACCTACGAGCAGTACTTC
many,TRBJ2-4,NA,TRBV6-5,CASSPGTGKNIQYF,TGTGCCAGCAGCCCCGGGACGGGGAAAAACATTCAGTACTTC
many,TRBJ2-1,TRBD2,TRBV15,CATSRERGVGEQFF,TGTGCCACCAGCAGAGAGCGGGGGGTAGGGGAGCAGTTCTTC
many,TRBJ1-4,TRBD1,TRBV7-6,CASSHLQGPTNEKLFF,TGTGCCAGCAGCCATTTACAGGGGCCAACTAATGAAAAACTGTTTTTT
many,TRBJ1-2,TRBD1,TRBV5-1,CASSSGQASNYGYTF,TGCGCCAGCAGCTCGGGACAGGCGTCTAACTATGGCTACACCTTC
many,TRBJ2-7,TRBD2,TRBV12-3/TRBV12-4,CAISYGGALSEQYF,TGTGCCATCAGCTACGGGGGGGCCCTCTCCGAGCAGTACTTC
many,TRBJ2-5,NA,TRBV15,CATSTLKETQYF,TGTGCCACCAGCACTTTAAAAGAGACCCAGTACTTC
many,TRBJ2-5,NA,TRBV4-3,CASSQDSGRPSETQYF,TGCGCCAGCAGCCAAGATTCCGGACGGCCTTCGGAGACCCAGTACTTC
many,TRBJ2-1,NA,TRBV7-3,CASSPSPVSIEQFF,TGTGCCAGCAGCCCAAGTCCAGTCTCTATCGAGCAGTTCTTC
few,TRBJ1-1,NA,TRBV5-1,CASSSGIGRMNTEAFF,TGCGCCAGCAGCTCCGGGATAGGGAGGATGAACACTGAAGCTTTCTTT
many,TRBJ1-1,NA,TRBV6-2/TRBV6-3,CASSYSAGVEAFF,TGTGCCAGCAGTTACTCGGCTGGGGTTGAAGCTTTCTTT
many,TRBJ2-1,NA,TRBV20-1,CSAPGRRVANEQFF,TGCAGTGCTCCTGGGCGGAGGGTTGCCAATGAGCAGTTCTTC
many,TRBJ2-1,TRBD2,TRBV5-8,CASSGLVSYNEQFF,TGTGCCAGCAGCGGACTAGTCTCCTACAATGAGCAGTTCTTC
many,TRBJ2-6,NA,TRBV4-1,CASSGRMGSGANVLTF,TGCGCCAGCAGTGGACGAATGGGCTCTGGGGCCAACGTCCTGACTTTC
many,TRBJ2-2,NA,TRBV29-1,CSVARSSTGELFF,TGCAGCGTCGCTCGATCCAGCACCGGGGAGCTGTTTTTT
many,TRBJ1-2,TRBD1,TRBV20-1,CSAPRTGGGYGYTF,TGCAGTGCCCCTCGGACAGGGGGCGGCTATGGCTACACCTTC
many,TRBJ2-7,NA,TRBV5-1,CASSLPGLYEQYF,TGCGCCAGCAGCTTACCAGGGCTCTACGAGCAGTACTTC
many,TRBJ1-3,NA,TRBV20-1,CSARDVDSLRNTIYF,TGCAGTGCTAGAGATGTGGATTCACTCCGAAACACCATATATTTT
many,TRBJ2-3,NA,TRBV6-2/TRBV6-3,CASSSDWTTTDTQYF,TGTGCCAGCAGTTCCGATTGGACTACGACAGATACGCAGTATTTT
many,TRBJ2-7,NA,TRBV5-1,CASSLMEPMEQYF,TGCGCCAGCAGCTTGATGGAACCCATGGAGCAGTACTTC
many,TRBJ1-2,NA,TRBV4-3,CASSQDITMGGYTF,TGCGCCAGCAGCCAAGATATAACGATGGGCGGCTACACCTTC
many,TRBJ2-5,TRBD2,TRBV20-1,CSARDRASGRVRETQYF,TGCAGTGCTAGAGATCGGGCTAGCGGTAGGGTAAGGGAGACCCAGTACTTC
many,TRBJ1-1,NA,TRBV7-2,CASSLGRGRFLGAFF,TGTGCCAGCAGCTTAGGGAGGGGCCGGTTCTTGGGAGCTTTCTTT
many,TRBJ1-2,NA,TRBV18,CASRLGPYGYTF,TGTGCCAGCCGACTGGGACCGTATGGCTACACCTTC
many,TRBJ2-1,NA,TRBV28,CASRSVGEQFF,TGTGCCAGCAGGTCAGTCGGCGAGCAGTTCTTC
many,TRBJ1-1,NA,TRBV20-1,CSAPHLSRARAFF,TGCAGTGCACCCCACTTAAGCCGGGCTCGGGCTTTCTTT
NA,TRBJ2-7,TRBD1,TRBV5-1,CASSPGTDMIYEQYF,TGCGCCAGCAGCCCAGGGACAGATATGATCTACGAGCAGTACTTC
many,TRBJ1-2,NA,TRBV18,CASSPSMGSYGYTF,TGTGCCAGCTCACCAAGTATGGGGAGCTATGGCTACACCTTC
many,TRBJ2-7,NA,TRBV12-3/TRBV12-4,CASSLRRGYEQYF,TGTGCCAGCAGTTTACGGAGGGGCTACGAGCAGTACTTC
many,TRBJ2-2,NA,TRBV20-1,CSARDQGHGELFF,TGCAGTGCTAGAGATCAGGGCCACGGGGAGCTGTTTTTT
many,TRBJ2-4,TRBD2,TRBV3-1,CASSQEGAAGGLKNIQYF,TGTGCCAGCAGCCAAGAGGGAGCAGCGGGGGGACTCAAAAACATTCAGTACTTC
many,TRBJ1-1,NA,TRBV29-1,CSVERTMNTEAFF,TGCAGCGTTGAGAGGACCATGAACACTGAAGCTTTCTTT
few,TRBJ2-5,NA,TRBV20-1,CSAWDHEETQYF,TGCAGTGCTTGGGACCATGAAGAGACCCAGTACTTC